A single T cell receptor (beta chain) is shown here with its context. What it binds is not known. This sample was taken from a study of early T cells in non-severe SARS-CoV-2 infection. Study summary: Sequencing was performed on bulk RNA from unsorted whole blood, leaving chains unpaired.

This CDR3 contains 13 residues. Trimming stripped 0 bases from V and 7 bases from J, with 7 bases between. Individual cDNA molecules each received unique molecular identifiers attached to them. TCRdb redid the calling of the 5' RACE reads with MiXCR, one entry per CDR3 protein. The sample records 75,000 or so distinct CDR3 sequences, about an eighth being singletons. Study results and caveats: VDJdb-based annotation leaned toward anti-spike CD8 responses and missed private and CD4 specificities.

The sequencing here drew on whole blood, taken at baseline. The chain combines TRBV5-7 with TRBJ2-2; D remains ambiguous. TRBV5-7 is placed among ORFs of uncertain function. The clonotype comes from an adult who was a healthcare worker with PCR-confirmed SARS-CoV-2 infection or an uninfected control (not recorded which). CDR3 nucleotides: TGTGCCAGCAGCTTGGGACATTACGGGGAGCTGTTTTTT. Translating it yields CASSLGHYGELFF.